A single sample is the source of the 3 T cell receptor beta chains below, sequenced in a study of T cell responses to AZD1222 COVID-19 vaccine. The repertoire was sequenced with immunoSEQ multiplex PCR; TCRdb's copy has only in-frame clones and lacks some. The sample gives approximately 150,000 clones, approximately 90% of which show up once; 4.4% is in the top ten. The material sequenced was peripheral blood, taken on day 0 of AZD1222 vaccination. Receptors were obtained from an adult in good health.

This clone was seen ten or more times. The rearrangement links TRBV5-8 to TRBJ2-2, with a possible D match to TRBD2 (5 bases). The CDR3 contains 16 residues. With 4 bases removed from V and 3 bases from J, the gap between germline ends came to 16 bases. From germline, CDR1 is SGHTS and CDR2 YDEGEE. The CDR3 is CASSPLGGLDTGELFF. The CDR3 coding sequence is TGTGCCAGCAGCCCATTGGGCGGGCTCGACACCGGGGAGCTGTTTTTT.

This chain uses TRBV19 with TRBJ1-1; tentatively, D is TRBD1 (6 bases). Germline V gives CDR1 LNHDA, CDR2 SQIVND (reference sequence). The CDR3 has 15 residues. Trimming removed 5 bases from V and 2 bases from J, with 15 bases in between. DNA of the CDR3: TGTGCCAGTAGTCCCCGGGGGACACCCAACACTGAAGCTTTCTTT. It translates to CASSPRGTPNTEAFF.

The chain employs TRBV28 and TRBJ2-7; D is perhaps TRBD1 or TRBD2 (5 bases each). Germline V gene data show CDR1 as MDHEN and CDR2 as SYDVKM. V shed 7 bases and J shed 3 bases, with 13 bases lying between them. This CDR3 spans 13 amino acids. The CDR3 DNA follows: TGTGCCAGCAAAAGGGACGGCTACTACGAGCAGTACTTC. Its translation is CASKRDGYYEQYF.